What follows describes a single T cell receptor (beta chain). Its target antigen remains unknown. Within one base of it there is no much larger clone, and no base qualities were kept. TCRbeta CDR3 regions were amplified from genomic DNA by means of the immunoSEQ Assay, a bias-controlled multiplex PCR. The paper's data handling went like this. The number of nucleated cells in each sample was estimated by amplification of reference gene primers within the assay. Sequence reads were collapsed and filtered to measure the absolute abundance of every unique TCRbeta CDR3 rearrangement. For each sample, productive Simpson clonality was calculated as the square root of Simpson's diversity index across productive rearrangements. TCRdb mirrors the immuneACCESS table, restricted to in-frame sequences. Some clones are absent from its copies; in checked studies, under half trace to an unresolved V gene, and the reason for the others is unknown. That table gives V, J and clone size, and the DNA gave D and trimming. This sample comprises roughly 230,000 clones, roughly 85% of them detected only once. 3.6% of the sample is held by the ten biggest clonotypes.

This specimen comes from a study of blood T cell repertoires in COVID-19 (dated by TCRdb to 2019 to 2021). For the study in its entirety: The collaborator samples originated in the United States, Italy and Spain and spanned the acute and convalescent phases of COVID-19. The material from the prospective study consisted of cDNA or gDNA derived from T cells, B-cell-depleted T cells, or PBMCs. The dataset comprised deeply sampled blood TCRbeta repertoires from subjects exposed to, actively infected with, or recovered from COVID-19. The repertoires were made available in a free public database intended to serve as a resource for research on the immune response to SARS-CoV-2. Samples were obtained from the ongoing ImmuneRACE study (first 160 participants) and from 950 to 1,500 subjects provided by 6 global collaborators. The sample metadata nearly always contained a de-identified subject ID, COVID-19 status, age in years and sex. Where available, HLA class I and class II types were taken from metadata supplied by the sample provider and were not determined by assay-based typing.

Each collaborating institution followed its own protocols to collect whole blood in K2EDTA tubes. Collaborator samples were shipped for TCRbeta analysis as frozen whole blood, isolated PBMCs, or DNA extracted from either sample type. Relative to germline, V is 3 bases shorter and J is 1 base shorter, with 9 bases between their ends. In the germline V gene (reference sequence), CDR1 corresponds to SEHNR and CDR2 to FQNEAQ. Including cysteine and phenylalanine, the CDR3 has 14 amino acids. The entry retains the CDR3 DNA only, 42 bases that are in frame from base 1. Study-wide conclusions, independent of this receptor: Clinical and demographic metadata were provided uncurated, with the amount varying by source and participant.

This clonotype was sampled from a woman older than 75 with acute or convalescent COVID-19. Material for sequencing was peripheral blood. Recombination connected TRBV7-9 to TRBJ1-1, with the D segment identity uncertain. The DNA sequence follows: TGTGCCAGCAGCTTTGGTACAGAGAACACTGAAGCTTTCTTT. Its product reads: CASSFGTENTEAFF.